The present T cell receptor beta chain was sequenced within a study of cytotoxic CD8 clonotypes in ibrutinib-treated CLL. In germline, CDR1 is MDHEN, CDR2 SYDVKM. The V gene end was trimmed by 3 bases and the J gene end by 16 bases; junction bases not matched to a gene: 8. The CDR3 is made up of 12 amino acids. Only in-frame clones appear in the TCRdb table, and some are missing; sequencing was by immunoSEQ multiplex PCR. Among hundreds of thousands of clones listed, 60% to 80% were seen once. The genes are TRBV28 and TRBJ2-1, with 8 bases that match TRBD2. The sample in question was PBMCs, obtained after 12 months of ibrutinib treatment. This clonotype originated in a human donor with chronic lymphocytic leukemia. This CDR3 is CASSFPGTSNFF. DNA of the CDR3: TGTGCCAGCAGTTTTCCGGGGACTAGTAACTTCTTC.